This entry lists 23 T cell receptor beta chains sequenced from one sample in a study of graft-versus-host responses after intestinal transplantation. Using immunoSEQ multiplex PCR, the repertoire was profiled, and TCRdb retains in-frame clones only, with some absent. The data contain 70,000 or so clones, nearly 85% of them singletons. No antigens are known for them. Sequences were derived from unstimulated CD4+ T cells sorted from spleen or lymph node cells, sampled before transplant. The receptors here all came from a human donor who was the organ donor for an intestinal transplant.

The rearrangement uses TRBV6-1 and TRBJ2-3, with D perhaps TRBD1 (5 bases). The CDR3 runs 13 residues. Deletions cut 9 bases from V and 1 base from J, with 11 bases between. Germline V gene sequence: CDR1 MNHNS, CDR2 SASEGT. The chain's CDR3 is CASAKGGTDTQYF. CDR3 bases: TGTGCCAGTGCCAAAGGGGGCACAGATACGCAGTATTTT.

The chain recombines TRBV11-2 with TRBJ1-6; TRBD1 aligns across 7 bases. The ends lost 5 bases at V and 10 bases at J; junction bases unmatched: 14. Germline-derived CDR1 and CDR2 are SGHAT and FQNNGV. The CDR3 is 16 residues long. As DNA, the CDR3 is TGTGCCAGCAGCCCCGTAGACAGGGCGGGGTACTCACCCCTCCACTTT. Its translation: CASSPVDRAGYSPLHF.

This clone was observed a few times. CDR3: CASRTGNSGNTIYF. The CDR3, as DNA: TGTGCCAGCAGGACAGGGAATTCGGGAAACACCATATATTTT. The chain employs TRBV6-5 and TRBJ1-3, with TRBD1 matching 7 bases. The trim removed 6 bases at V and 4 bases at J, leaving 6 bases unmatched. CDR3 length equals 14 residues. CDR1 and CDR2 from the germline V gene are MNHEY and SVGAGI.

On this clone: A junction end diverges from the germline sequence, so it may reflect a read error. The chain links TRBV5-1 to TRBJ2-5; 14 bases match TRBD2. Germline lookup yields CDR1 SGHRS and CDR2 YFSETQ. This CDR3 comprises 17 residues. The CDR3 region is CASTLGGLAGAQETQYF. The CDR3 DNA reads TGCGCCAGCACCTTGGGGGGACTAGCGGGGGCGCAAGAGACCCAGTACTTC.

The V call is TRBV7-2, the J call TRBJ1-2, with 10 positions matching TRBD1. Germline-derived CDR1 and CDR2 are SGHTA and FQGNSA. The CDR3 contains 16 residues. Trimming removed 1 base from V and 8 bases from J; junction bases left unmatched: 10. The CDR3 bases are TGTGCCAGCAGCTTAGACCTTCGGGACAGGGGTAAAGGCTACACCTTC. Its translation is CASSLDLRDRGKGYTF.

V and J are TRBV6-4 and TRBJ2-3, with 10 bases that match TRBD2. The length of the CDR3 is 16 residues. V was clipped by 0 bases and J by 1 base; unmatched bases: 1. CDR1 and CDR2 (germline): MRHNA, SNTAGT. CDR3 amino acids: CASSDSSGGGTDTQYF. CDR3 nucleotide sequence: TGTGCCAGCAGTGACTCGAGCGGGGGGGGCACAGATACGCAGTATTTT.

The J gene is TRBJ2-3, the V gene TRBV4-2, with D perhaps TRBD1 (6 bases). The V gene lost 0 bases and the J gene lost 4 bases, with 14 bases spanning the gap. The CDR3 runs 16 residues. The V gene's germline CDR1 is LGHNA and CDR2 YNFKEQ. In nucleotides, the CDR3 is TGTGCCAGCAGCCAAGAGGTCAGACAGGCCCCAGATACGCAGTATTTT. Residues: CASSQEVRQAPDTQYF.

This chain connects TRBV5-1 to TRBJ2-2, with TRBD2 matching over 15 bases. The CDR3 extends over 18 amino acids. Per germline, CDR1 SGHRS and CDR2 YFSETQ. The V and J ends lost 2 bases and 4 bases, in that order; junction bases with no gene match: 6. The CDR3 loop is CASSFGLAGGPGTGELFF. In DNA, the CDR3 is TGCGCCAGCAGCTTCGGACTAGCGGGGGGGCCGGGCACCGGGGAGCTGTTTTTT.

The rearrangement joins TRBV13 to TRBJ2-3; 8 bases are a match to TRBD2. The CDR3 spans 16 residues. V lost 5 bases to trimming and J lost 3 bases; unmatched junction nucleotides: 10. CDR1 is PRHDT, CDR2 FYEKMQ, per germline (reference sequence). CDR3 sequence: CASSHSGGEWTDTQYF. DNA of the CDR3: TGTGCCAGCAGCCACTCGGGGGGGGAGTGGACAGATACGCAGTATTTT. Full variable domain (remainder filled in from reference TRBV13 and TRBJ2-3): AAGVIQSPRHLIKEKRETATLKCYPIPRHDTVYWYQQGPGQDPQFLISFYEKMQSDKGSIPDRFSAQQFSDYHSELNMSSLELGDSALYFCASSHSGGEWTDTQYFGPGTRLTVL.

The chain has TRBV30 and TRBJ2-5; possibly TRBD2 for D (5 bases). Trimming removed 0 bases from V and 1 base from J, with 15 bases in between. This CDR3 contains 16 residues. Germline loops: CDR1 GTSNPN, CDR2 SVGIG (reference sequence). The CDR3 region is CAWSVERVPSQETQYF. In DNA form, the CDR3 reads TGTGCCTGGAGTGTGGAGAGGGTGCCTTCCCAAGAGACCCAGTACTTC.

In DNA, the CDR3 is TGTGCCAGCAGCTTGGATCTAGTGTCCATGGAGACCCAGTACTTC. It encodes CASSLDLVSMETQYF. The gene calls are TRBV5-4 and TRBJ2-5, with D unresolved. Germline V lookup: CDR1 SGHNT, CDR2 YYREEE (reference sequence). This CDR3 has 15 amino acids. The V and J ends lost 0 bases and 5 bases respectively, with 14 bases between them.

The rearrangement links TRBV10-1 to TRBJ2-4; 8 bases line up with TRBD1. Germline-derived CDR1 and CDR2 are WNHNN and SYGVQD (reference sequence). The CDR3 has 13 amino acids. Losses at the gene ends were 5 bases for V and 8 bases for J; bases not matched to a gene: 5. The CDR3 DNA reads as TGCGCCAGCAGTCCCGGACAGGGAGACATTCAGTACTTC. Translation: CASSPGQGDIQYF.

The chain is built from TRBV5-1 and TRBJ2-1; 9 nucleotides line up with TRBD1. The length of the CDR3 is 16 residues. Germline assignment: CDR1 SGHRS and CDR2 YFSETQ. The J segment lost 6 bases and the V segment lost 1 base, leaving 8 bases of the junction unmatched. The CDR3 bases are TGCGCCAGCAGCTTGCGGAGGACAGGGGTCGTCAATGAGCAGTTCTTC. Amino acids: CASSLRRTGVVNEQFF.

Only one count was recorded for this clone. This sequence joins TRBV27 and TRBJ1-1, with D possibly matching TRBD1 (6 bases). This CDR3 is 16 amino acids long. V was pared by 5 bases and J by 0 bases, with 16 bases between. Germline lookup yields CDR1 MNHEY and CDR2 SMNVEV (reference sequence). CDR3 nucleotide sequence: TGTGCCAGCAGTCAAAGGGGACAACTCATGAACACTGAAGCTTTCTTT. Protein: CASSQRGQLMNTEAFF.

This clone occurred a few times. The V gene is TRBV18, the J gene TRBJ1-2; TRBD1 aligns across 11 bases. V was clipped by 3 bases and J by 3 bases; unmatched bases: 3. CDR1 and CDR2 from the germline V gene are KGHSH and LQKENI. This CDR3 spans 15 amino acids. The CDR3 sequence is CASSPGQGVYYGYTF. CDR3 coding DNA: TGTGCCAGCTCACCGGGACAGGGGGTGTACTATGGCTACACCTTC. The complete variable domain, with remaining parts taken from reference TRBV18 and TRBJ1-2, reads NAGVMQNPRHLVRRRGQEARLRCSPMKGHSHVYWYRQLPEEGLKFMVYLQKENIIDESGMPKERFSAEFPKEGPSILRIQQVVRGDSAAYFCASSPGQGVYYGYTFGSGTRLTVV.

The chain combines TRBV28 with TRBJ1-6, with D perhaps matching TRBD1 (5 bases). The V gene's germline CDR1 is MDHEN and CDR2 SYDVKM. This CDR3 comprises 17 residues. Trimming took off 9 bases at V and 3 bases at J, with 21 bases between the two ends. The CDR3 reads CASKPEFGGFYNSPLHF. The CDR3 DNA reads as TGTGCCAGTAAACCGGAATTCGGGGGTTTCTATAATTCACCCCTCCACTTT.

The chain joins TRBV5-4 to TRBJ2-2, with a tentative D call TRBD1 (6 bases). This CDR3 contains 14 residues. V was shortened by 1 base and J by 4 bases, with 8 bases between the two germline ends. Per germline, CDR1 SGHNT and CDR2 YYREEE (reference sequence). DNA of the CDR3: TGTGCCAGCAGCTTGCGAGGGGGCACCGGGGAGCTGTTTTTT. Amino acid sequence: CASSLRGGTGELFF.

This clone has only a few counts. Other DNA sequences within the sample encode an identical CDR3. V is TRBV19 and J is TRBJ2-2; 9 bases are shared with TRBD1. Trimming removed 2 bases from V and 6 bases from J; junction bases left unmatched: 1. The length of the CDR3 is 14 residues. The germline V gene encodes CDR1 LNHDA and CDR2 SQIVND (reference sequence). DNA of the CDR3: TGTGCCAGTAGTATAAGACAGGGGGCCGGGGAGCTGTTTTTT. Translation: CASSIRQGAGELFF.

V gene TRBV4-1 combines with J gene TRBJ2-3; 8 bases map to TRBD2. There are 16 residues in the CDR3. The germline gives CDR1 MGHRA, CDR2 YSYEKL. Germline trimming cut 2 bases from V and 2 bases from J; bases unmatched to any gene: 6. CDR3 region: CASSQFSGGLTDTQYF. CDR3 DNA sequence: TGCGCCAGCAGCCAATTTTCGGGGGGGCTCACAGATACGCAGTATTTT.

This chain uses TRBV25-1 with TRBJ1-6; 8 bases agree with TRBD1. With V trimmed by 8 bases and J by 8 bases, 5 bases remained unmatched. The CDR3 loop spans 13 amino acids. Germline V CDR1 and CDR2: MGHDK, SYGVNS. The CDR3 loop is CASQGQVYSPLHF. The CDR3 DNA reads as TGTGCCAGCCAGGGACAGGTGTATTCACCCCTCCACTTT.

The chain employs TRBV5-5 and TRBJ2-3; weak D call: TRBD2 (6 bases). V dropped 2 bases and J dropped 6 bases, with 13 bases sitting between them. Germline-derived CDR1 and CDR2 are SGHKS and YYEKEE (reference sequence). CDR3 length: 14 amino acids. As DNA, the CDR3 is TGTGCCAGCAGCTTAGGGTGGAGGGTGGATACGCAGTATTTT. Translated, it gives CASSLGWRVDTQYF.

J is TRBJ2-7 and V is TRBV7-8, with 11 bases fitting TRBD1. This CDR3 comprises 14 residues. Germline V lookup: CDR1 SGHVS, CDR2 FQNEAQ. V was pared by 7 bases and J by 5 bases, with 7 bases of the junction left unmatched. The CDR3 reads CASTWDRGINEQYV. The CDR3 DNA sequence: TGTGCCAGCACCTGGGACAGGGGGATCAACGAGCAGTACGTC.

The J gene is TRBJ2-7, the V gene TRBV7-2, with a tentative D call TRBD1 (6 bases). The germline V and J ends were trimmed by 6 bases and 3 bases, with 15 bases remaining between them. This CDR3 comprises 14 residues. Germline assignment: CDR1 SGHTA and CDR2 FQGNSA. The CDR3 region has the DNA TGTGCCAGCAGTTCAACGGGACAAGGCTACGAGCAGTACGTC. Amino acids: CASSSTGQGYEQYV.